The 13 T cell receptor beta chains below were found in one sample sequenced in a study. Each CDR3 protein gets one entry after TCRdb re-called the 5' RACE reads with MiXCR. The table lists roughly 9,900 distinct CDR3 sequences, 30% to 40% of them singletons. Cells sorted as Tregs were CD4+, CD25+ and CD127-/low. The specimen sequenced was Tregs sorted from blood. The origin of the receptors is a female donor with breast cancer.

This sequence joins TRBV7-9 and TRBJ2-7, with TRBD1 as a possible D gene (5 bases). The ends were cut back, 8 bases at V and 6 bases at J, with 14 bases in the middle. This CDR3 contains 12 residues. The V gene's germline CDR1 is SEHNR and CDR2 FQNEAQ (reference sequence). The CDR3: CASCTSGIEQYV. For the CDR3, the DNA is TGTGCCAGCTGTACTTCAGGGATCGAGCAGTACGTC.

The chain combines TRBV7-8 with TRBJ1-4; D is uncertain. Per the germline V gene, CDR1 is SGHVS and CDR2 is FQNEAQ. This CDR3 is built from 14 residues. Trimming removed 6 bases from V and 3 bases from J, with 11 bases in between. The DNA for the CDR3 is TGTGCCAGCAGAATAGGGTTGGCTAATGAAAAACTGTTTTTT. This sequence encodes CASRIGLANEKLFF.

Notes on this clonotype: This could be a read error, since a much larger clone is one nucleotide away. Because the CDR3 is missing its conserved closing phenylalanine or tryptophan, this is likely a read error. The rearrangement links TRBV20-1 to TRBJ2-7, with D possibly being TRBD2 (7 bases). This CDR3 has 14 amino acids. Germline V gene lookup returns CDR1 DFQATT and CDR2 SNEGSKA (reference sequence). V dropped 2 bases and J dropped 7 bases, with 18 bases sitting between them. CDR3: CSARLGTTRGEQYL. CDR3 nucleotide sequence: TGCAGTGCTAGATTGGGGACTACTAGGGGGGAGCAGTACCTC.

The gene calls are TRBV4-1 and TRBJ2-7; 10 bases align to TRBD2. Germline values: CDR1 MGHRA, CDR2 YSYEKL. V lost 2 bases to trimming and J lost 1 base; unmatched junction nucleotides: 8. This CDR3 has 17 residues. In DNA, the CDR3 is TGCGCCAGCAGCCAACTAGCGGGAGTCATTTCTTCCTACGAGCAGTACTTC. This codes for CASSQLAGVISSYEQYF.

With respect to this clonotype: Since a much larger clone is just one base distant, this may be a read error. The CDR3 does not end in the conserved phenylalanine or tryptophan, so this is likely a read error. V is TRBV6-1 and J is TRBJ2-7; no definite D call. CDR1 and CDR2 (germline): MNHNS, SASEGT. With 7 bases removed from V and 2 bases from J, the gap between germline ends came to 18 bases. This CDR3 has 15 amino acids. The CDR3 here is CASKINEIRAYEQYL. CDR3 DNA sequence: TGTGCCAGCAAAATAAATGAAATTAGGGCCTACGAGCAGTACCTC.

Only a few counts were recorded for this clonotype. The gene calls are TRBV7-9 and TRBJ1-1; no clear D gene. The CDR3 is 14 amino acids. CDR1 SEHNR and CDR2 FQNEAQ come from the germline V gene (reference sequence). V was clipped by 5 bases and J by 1 base, with 11 bases between them. CDR3 region: CASSRDGWNTEAFF. The CDR3 region has the DNA TGTGCCAGCAGCCGAGATGGGTGGAACACTGAAGCTTTCTTT. Filled out from reference TRBV7-9 and TRBJ1-1, the complete variable domain reads DTGVSQNPRHKITKRGQNVTFRCDPISEHNRLYWYRQTLGQGPEFLTYFQNEAQLEKSRLLSDRFSAERPKGSFSTLEIQRTEQGDSAMYLCASSRDGWNTEAFFGQGTRLTVV.

This chain connects TRBV21-1 to TRBJ2-1. TRBV21-1 is given as a pseudogene. This CDR3 has 8 amino acids. CDR3: CRLNRPFF. The CDR3 DNA follows: TGTCGACTTAATCGTCCGTTCTTC.

This clonotype has a handful of counts. V and J are TRBV7-9 and TRBJ2-3; possibly TRBD1 for D (6 bases). The CDR3 is 14 amino acids. The V end lost 6 bases, the J end lost 2 bases, and 12 bases lay between the germline ends. Germline values: CDR1 SEHNR, CDR2 FQNEAQ (reference sequence). The CDR3 sequence: CASRYRAHTDTQYF. The DNA for the CDR3 is TGTGCCAGCAGGTACAGGGCCCACACAGATACGCAGTATTTT. The whole variable domain, filled in from reference TRBV7-9 and TRBJ2-3, reads DTGVSQNPRHKITKRGQNVTFRCDPISEHNRLYWYRQTLGQGPEFLTYFQNEAQLEKSRLLSDRFSAERPKGSFSTLEIQRTEQGDSAMYLCASRYRAHTDTQYFGPGTRLTVL.

In this sample, this clonotype is medium-sized (0.01 to 0.1%). The chain recombines TRBV20-1 with TRBJ2-7; 7 nucleotides match TRBD2. Trimming removed 7 bases from V and 6 bases from J; junction bases left unmatched: 9. The CDR3 runs 12 residues. Looked up from germline, CDR1 is DFQATT and CDR2 is SNEGSKA (reference sequence). The CDR3: CSVPRTGGEQYF. CDR3 DNA: TGCAGTGTTCCGAGAACGGGGGGCGAGCAGTACTTC.

The V gene is TRBV5-4, the J gene TRBJ2-7, with TRBD2 as a possible D gene (5 bases). CDR1 and CDR2 (germline): SGHNT, YYREEE (reference sequence). This CDR3 is built from 13 residues. V gave up 4 bases and J gave up 5 bases, with 13 bases separating them. In nucleotides, the CDR3 is TGTGCCAGCAGCCCTACTTACGGGGACGAGCAGTACTTC. Its translation: CASSPTYGDEQYF.

The chain combines TRBV3-1 with TRBJ1-2; D unclear. The CDR3 is 15 amino acids. Germline values: CDR1 LGHDT, CDR2 YNNKEL (reference sequence). Trimming cost V 1 base and J 4 bases, with 13 bases left between them. The CDR3 DNA reads as TGTGCCAGCAGCCAAGTAGTCGCCCCAGTCTATGGCTACACCTTC. It translates to CASSQVVAPVYGYTF.

As concerns this clonotype: Possible read error: a much larger clone is one base away. The chain has TRBV3-1 and TRBJ1-6; D gene ambiguous. The CDR3 extends over 14 amino acids. Germline assignment: CDR1 LGHDT and CDR2 YNNKEL (reference sequence). The V gene lost 4 bases and the J gene lost 11 bases, with 15 bases spanning the gap. This CDR3 reads CASSPSTGNPPLHF. CDR3 DNA: TGTGCCAGCAGCCCTTCTACGGGGAATCCACCCCTCCACTTT.

This clonotype was observed a handful of times. The chain couples TRBV25-1 to TRBJ2-1, with TRBD2 matching 10 bases. V lost 1 base, J lost 3 bases, and 3 bases stayed unmatched. This CDR3 spans 16 amino acids. The germline CDR1 and CDR2 sequences are MGHDK and SYGVNS. The CDR3 DNA is TGTGCCAGCAGTGAATCCCTAGCGGGAGTCTACAATGAGCAGTTCTTC. Amino acids: CASSESLAGVYNEQFF.